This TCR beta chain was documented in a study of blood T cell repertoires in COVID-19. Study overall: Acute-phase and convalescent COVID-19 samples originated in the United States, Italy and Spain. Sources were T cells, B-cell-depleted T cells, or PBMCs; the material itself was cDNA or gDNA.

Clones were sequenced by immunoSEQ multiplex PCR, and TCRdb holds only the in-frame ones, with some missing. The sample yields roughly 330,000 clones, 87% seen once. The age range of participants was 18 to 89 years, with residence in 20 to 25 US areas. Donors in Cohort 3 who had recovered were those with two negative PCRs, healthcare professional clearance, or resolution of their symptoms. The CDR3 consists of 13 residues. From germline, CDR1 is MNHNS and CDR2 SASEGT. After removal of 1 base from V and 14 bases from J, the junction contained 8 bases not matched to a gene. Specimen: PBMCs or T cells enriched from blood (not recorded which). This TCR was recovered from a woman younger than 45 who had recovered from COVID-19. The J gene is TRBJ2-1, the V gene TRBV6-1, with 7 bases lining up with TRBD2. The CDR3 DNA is TGTGCCAGCAGTGAAGGGTTAGGGCGGGGGAAGTTCTTC. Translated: CASSEGLGRGKFF.